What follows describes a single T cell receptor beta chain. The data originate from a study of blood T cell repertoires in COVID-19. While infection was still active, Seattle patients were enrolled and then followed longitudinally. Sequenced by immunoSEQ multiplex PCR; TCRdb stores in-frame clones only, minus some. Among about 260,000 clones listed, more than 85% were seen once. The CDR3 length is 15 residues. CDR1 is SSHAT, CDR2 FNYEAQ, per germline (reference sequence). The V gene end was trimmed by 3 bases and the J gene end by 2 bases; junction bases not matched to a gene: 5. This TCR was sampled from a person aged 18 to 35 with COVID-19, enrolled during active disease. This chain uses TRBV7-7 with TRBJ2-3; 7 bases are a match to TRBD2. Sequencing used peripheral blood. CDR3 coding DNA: TGTGCCAGCAGCTTGGGTCTAGCGGACACAGATACGCAGTATTTT. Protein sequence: CASSLGLADTDTQYF.